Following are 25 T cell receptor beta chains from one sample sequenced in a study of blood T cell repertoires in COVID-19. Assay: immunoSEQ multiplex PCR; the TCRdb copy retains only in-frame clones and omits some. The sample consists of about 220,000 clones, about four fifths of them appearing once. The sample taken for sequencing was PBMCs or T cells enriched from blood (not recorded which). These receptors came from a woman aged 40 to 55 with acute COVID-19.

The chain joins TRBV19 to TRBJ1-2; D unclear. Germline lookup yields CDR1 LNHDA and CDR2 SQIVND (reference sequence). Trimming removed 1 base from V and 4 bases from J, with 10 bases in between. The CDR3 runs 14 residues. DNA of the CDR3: TGTGCCAGTAGTATAGTAGCCAGCTCCTATGGCTACACCTTC. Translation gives CASSIVASSYGYTF.

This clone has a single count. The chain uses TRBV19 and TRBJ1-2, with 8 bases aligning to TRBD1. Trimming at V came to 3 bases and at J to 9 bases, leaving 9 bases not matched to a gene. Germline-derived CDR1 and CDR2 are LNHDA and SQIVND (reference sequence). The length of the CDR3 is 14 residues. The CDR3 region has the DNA TGTGCCAGTAGTATCGGGACAGGATTGTGGAGCTACACCTTC. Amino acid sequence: CASSIGTGLWSYTF.

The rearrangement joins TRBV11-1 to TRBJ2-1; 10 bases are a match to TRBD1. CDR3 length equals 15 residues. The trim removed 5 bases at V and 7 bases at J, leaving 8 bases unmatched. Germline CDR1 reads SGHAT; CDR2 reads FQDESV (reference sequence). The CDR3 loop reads CASSPRQGARNEQFF. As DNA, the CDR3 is TGTGCCAGCAGCCCCCGACAGGGGGCGAGGAATGAGCAGTTCTTC.

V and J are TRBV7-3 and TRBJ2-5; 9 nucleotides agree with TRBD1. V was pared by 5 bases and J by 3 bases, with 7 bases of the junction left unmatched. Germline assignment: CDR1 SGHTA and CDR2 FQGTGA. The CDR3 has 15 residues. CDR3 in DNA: TGTGCCAGCAGCACAGGGGGCGGTTTTGAAGAGACCCAGTACTTC. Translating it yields CASSTGGGFEETQYF.

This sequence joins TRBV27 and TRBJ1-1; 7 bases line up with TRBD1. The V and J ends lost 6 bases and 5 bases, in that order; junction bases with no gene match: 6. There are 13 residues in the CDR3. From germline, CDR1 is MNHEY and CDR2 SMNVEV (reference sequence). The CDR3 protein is CASSLTGETEAFF. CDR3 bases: TGTGCCAGCAGCCTAACAGGGGAGACTGAAGCTTTCTTT.

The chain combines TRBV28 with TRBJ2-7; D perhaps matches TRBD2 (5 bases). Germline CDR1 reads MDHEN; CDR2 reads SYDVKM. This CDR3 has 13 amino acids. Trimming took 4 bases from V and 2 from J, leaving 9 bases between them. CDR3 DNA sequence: TGTGCCAGCAGTTGGAGCGGTACCTACGAGCAGTACTTC. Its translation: CASSWSGTYEQYF.

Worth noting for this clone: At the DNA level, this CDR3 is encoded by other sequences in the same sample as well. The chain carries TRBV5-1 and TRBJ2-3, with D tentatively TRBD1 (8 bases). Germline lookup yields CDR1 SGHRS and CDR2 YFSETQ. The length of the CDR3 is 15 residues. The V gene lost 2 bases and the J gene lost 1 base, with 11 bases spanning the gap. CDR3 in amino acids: CASSFTGGGTDTQYF. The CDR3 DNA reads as TGCGCCAGCAGCTTTACAGGGGGGGGCACAGATACGCAGTATTTT.

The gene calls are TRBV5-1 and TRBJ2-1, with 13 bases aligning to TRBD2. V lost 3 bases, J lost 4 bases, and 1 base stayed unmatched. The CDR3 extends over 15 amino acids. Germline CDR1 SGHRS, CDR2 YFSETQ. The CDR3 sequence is CASSSGLAGYNEQFF. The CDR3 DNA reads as TGCGCCAGCAGCTCGGGACTAGCGGGGTACAATGAGCAGTTCTTC. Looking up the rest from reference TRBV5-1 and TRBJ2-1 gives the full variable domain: KAGVTQTPRYLIKTRGQQVTLSCSPISGHRSVSWYQQTPGQGLQFLFEYFSETQRNKGNFPGRFSGRQFSNSRSEMNVSTLELGDSALYLCASSSGLAGYNEQFFGPGTRLTVL.

For the CDR3, the DNA is TGTGCCAGCAGTTTAAACAGGGTCCATAATGAAAAACTGTTTTTT. It is translated as CASSLNRVHNEKLFF. The gene calls are TRBV7-9 and TRBJ1-4; maybe TRBD1 (6 bases). V gave up 6 bases and J gave up 4 bases, with 15 bases separating them. CDR1 and CDR2 (germline): SEHNR, FQNEAQ (reference sequence). The CDR3 sequence is 15 residues long.

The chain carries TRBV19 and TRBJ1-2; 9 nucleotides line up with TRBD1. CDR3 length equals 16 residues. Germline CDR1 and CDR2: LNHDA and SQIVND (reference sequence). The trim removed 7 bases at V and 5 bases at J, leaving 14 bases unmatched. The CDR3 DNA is TGTGCCAGTACCGACACCGGGACAGGGCTTACTTATGGCTACACCTTC. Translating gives CASTDTGTGLTYGYTF.

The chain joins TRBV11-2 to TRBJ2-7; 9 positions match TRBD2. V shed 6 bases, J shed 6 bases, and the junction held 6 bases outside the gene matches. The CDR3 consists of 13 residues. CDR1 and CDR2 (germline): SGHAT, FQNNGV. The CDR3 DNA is TGTGCCAGCAGTTATAGCGGGAGCGGCGAGCAGTACTTC. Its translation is CASSYSGSGEQYF.

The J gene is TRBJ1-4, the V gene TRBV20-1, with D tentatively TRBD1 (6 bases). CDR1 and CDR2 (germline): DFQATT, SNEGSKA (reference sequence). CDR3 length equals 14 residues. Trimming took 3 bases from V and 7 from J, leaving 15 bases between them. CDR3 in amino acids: CSASVTGKGEKLFF. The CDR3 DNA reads TGCAGTGCTAGTGTCACAGGGAAGGGTGAAAAACTGTTTTTT.

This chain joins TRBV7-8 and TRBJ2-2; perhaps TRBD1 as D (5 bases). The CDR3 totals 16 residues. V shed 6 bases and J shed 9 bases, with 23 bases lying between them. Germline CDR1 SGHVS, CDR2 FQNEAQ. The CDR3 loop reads CASSPSKGSSPRELFF. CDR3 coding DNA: TGTGCCAGCAGTCCTTCCAAGGGGTCCTCCCCCCGGGAGCTGTTTTTT.

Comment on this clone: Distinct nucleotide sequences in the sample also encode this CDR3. The chain's CDR3 is CASSPTGDSGNTIYF. The CDR3 DNA is TGTGCCAGCTCACCGACAGGGGATTCAGGAAACACCATATATTTT. V is TRBV18 and J is TRBJ1-3; 8 bases are shared with TRBD1. The J segment lost 4 bases and the V segment lost 3 bases, leaving 5 bases of the junction unmatched. The CDR3 extends over 15 amino acids. Germline assignment: CDR1 KGHSH and CDR2 LQKENI.

As DNA, the CDR3 is TGTGCCAGCAGCCGTATACATATCTCTGGAAACACCATATATTTT. Translating it yields CASSRIHISGNTIYF. This chain uses TRBV5-6 with TRBJ1-3; D not resolved. The germline CDR1 and CDR2 sequences are SGHDT and YYEEEE. V was cut by 4 bases and J by 0 bases, with 11 bases left in between. The CDR3 length is 15 residues.

The CDR3 is CASTTGTGVVFGEKLFF. The CDR3 DNA reads as TGTGCCAGCACCACCGGGACAGGGGTGGTTTTCGGCGAAAAACTGTTTTTT. This chain links TRBV28 with TRBJ1-4; TRBD1 matches at 10 bases. This CDR3 has 17 residues. The trim removed 7 bases at V and 8 bases at J, leaving 16 bases unmatched. Per germline, CDR1 MDHEN and CDR2 SYDVKM.

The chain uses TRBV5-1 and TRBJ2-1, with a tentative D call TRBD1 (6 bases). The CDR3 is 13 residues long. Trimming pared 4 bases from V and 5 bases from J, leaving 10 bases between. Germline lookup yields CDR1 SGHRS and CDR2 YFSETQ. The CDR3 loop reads CASSHGQHNEQFF. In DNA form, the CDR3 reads TGCGCCAGCAGCCACGGACAGCACAATGAGCAGTTCTTC.

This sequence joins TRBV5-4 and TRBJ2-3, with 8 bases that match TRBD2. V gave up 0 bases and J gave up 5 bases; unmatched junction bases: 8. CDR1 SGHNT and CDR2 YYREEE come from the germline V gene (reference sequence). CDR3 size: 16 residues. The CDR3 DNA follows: TGTGCCAGCAGCTTGGGGGGGACTAGACGGGGAGATACGCAGTATTTT. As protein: CASSLGGTRRGDTQYF.

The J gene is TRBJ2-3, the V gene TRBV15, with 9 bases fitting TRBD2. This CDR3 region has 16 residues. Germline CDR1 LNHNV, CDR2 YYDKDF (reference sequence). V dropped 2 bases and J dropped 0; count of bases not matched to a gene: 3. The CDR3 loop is CATSRRLAASTDTQYF. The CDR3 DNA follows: TGTGCCACCAGCAGAAGACTAGCGGCTAGCACAGATACGCAGTATTTT.

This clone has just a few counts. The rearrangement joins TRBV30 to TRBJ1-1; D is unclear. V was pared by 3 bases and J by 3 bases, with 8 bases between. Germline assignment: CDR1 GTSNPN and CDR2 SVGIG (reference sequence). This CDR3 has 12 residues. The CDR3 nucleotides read TGTGCCTGGAGGAGGGAGGACACTGAAGCTTTCTTT. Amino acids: CAWRREDTEAFF.

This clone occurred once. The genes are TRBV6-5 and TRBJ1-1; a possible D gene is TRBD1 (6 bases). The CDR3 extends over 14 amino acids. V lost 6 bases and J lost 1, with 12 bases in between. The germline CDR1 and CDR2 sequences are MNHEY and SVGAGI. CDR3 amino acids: CASRLDRPNTEAFF. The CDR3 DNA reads TGTGCCAGCAGACTGGACAGACCGAACACTGAAGCTTTCTTT.

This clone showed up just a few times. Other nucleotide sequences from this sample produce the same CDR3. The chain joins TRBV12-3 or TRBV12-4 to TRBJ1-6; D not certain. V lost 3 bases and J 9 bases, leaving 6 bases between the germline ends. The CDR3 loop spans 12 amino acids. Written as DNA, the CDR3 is TGTGCCAGCAGTTTTCGGGGTTCACCCCTCCACTTT. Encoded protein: CASSFRGSPLHF.

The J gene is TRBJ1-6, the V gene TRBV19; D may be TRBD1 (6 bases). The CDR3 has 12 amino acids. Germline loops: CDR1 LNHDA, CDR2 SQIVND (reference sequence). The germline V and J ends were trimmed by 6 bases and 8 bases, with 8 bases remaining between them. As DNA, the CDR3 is TGTGCCAGTAGATCAGGGGATTCACCCCTCCACTTT. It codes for CASRSGDSPLHF.

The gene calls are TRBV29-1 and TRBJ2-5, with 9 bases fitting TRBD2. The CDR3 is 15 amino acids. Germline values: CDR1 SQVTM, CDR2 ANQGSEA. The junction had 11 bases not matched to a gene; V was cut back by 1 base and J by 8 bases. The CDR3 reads CSVEGAGGPPGTQYF. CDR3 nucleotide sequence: TGCAGCGTTGAAGGGGCGGGAGGGCCACCCGGTACCCAGTACTTC.

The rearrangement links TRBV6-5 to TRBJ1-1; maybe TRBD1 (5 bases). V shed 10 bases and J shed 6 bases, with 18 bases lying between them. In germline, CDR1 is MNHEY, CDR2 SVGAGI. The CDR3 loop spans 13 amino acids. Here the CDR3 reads CATSGEVRAEAFF. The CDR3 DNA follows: TGTGCCACCTCGGGGGAGGTTCGGGCTGAAGCTTTCTTT.